Included here is one T cell receptor beta chain sequence, with context. TCRdb recomputed calls from the 5' RACE reads with MiXCR, one row per CDR3 protein. The data show about 62,000 distinct CDR3 sequences, 7.5% to 10% seen once. V shed 8 bases and J shed 0 bases, with 11 bases lying between them. CDR1 SQVTM and CDR2 ANQGSEA come from the germline V gene. The CDR3 is 13 residues long. This specimen belongs to a study of early T cells in non-severe SARS-CoV-2 infection. This TCR derives from an adult who was a healthcare worker with PCR-confirmed SARS-CoV-2 infection or an uninfected control (not recorded which). Sequenced material: whole blood. The chain combines TRBV29-1 with TRBJ1-3; D unclear. CDR3 sequence (DNA): TGCAGCACCATGGGAGACTCTGGAAACACCATATATTTT. It translates to CSTMGDSGNTIYF.